The rows below give T cell receptor beta chains drawn from one sample of a study of T cells in Graves' hyperthyroidism and ophthalmopathy. Using its own MiXCR run on the multiplex PCR reads, TCRdb lists one record per CDR3 protein. Of some 350,000 distinct CDR3 sequences in the sample, less than 20% were seen once. The specimen sequenced was blood. The source of these receptors is a woman under 30 with Graves' hyperthyroidism that later progressed to Graves' ophthalmopathy. The CDR3 runs from the conserved cysteine through the conserved F or W. The D gene is left open where the match is weak. Rows give clone size only sometimes, using once, few, many, or a class for an expanded clone.

D	size	V	J	CDR3	DNA
TRBD1	.	TRBV7-9	TRBJ2-7	CASSLEYGQGNEQYF	TGTGCCAGCAGCTTAGAATACGGACAGGGGAACGAGCAGTACTTC
TRBD2	many	TRBV28	TRBJ2-2	CASSLPSGGAGELFF	TGTGCCAGCAGTTTGCCCAGCGGGGGGGCCGGGGAGCTGTTTTTT
TRBD1	.	TRBV24-1	TRBJ2-5	CATSDFTGGGETQYF	TGTGCCACCAGTGATTTTACAGGGGGCGGAGAGACCCAGTACTTC
.	.	TRBV28	TRBJ1-2	CASSSRRFEVYTF	TGTGCCAGCAGTTCCCGCAGGTTTGAAGTCTACACCTTC
.	.	TRBV20-1	TRBJ2-7	CSAVRGFNSYEQYF	TGCAGTGCAGTTAGGGGGTTTAACTCCTACGAGCAGTACTTC
.	many	TRBV4-3	TRBJ2-7	CASSHTAGAYEQYF	TGCGCCAGCAGCCATACCGCCGGGGCCTACGAGCAGTACTTC
.	few	TRBV6-2/TRBV6-3	TRBJ1-1	CASSYDYNEAFF	TGTGCCAGCAGTTACGACTACAATGAAGCTTTCTTT
TRBD1	many	TRBV12-3/TRBV12-4	TRBJ1-1	CASSPGTGKLDTEAFF	TGTGCCAGCAGTCCCGGGACAGGGAAGTTGGACACTGAAGCTTTCTTT
.	few	TRBV28	TRBJ1-2	CASSLQGWGYTF	TGTGCCAGCAGTTTACAGGGGTGGGGCTACACCTTC
.	.	TRBV2	TRBJ2-6	CASSEGQEGRDVLTF	TGTGCCAGCAGTGAAGGACAGGAGGGAAGGGACGTCCTGACTTTC
.	many	TRBV6-1	TRBJ2-1	CASSFGQNPYNEQFF	TGTGCCAGCAGTTTTGGTCAGAACCCCTACAATGAGCAGTTCTTC
TRBD1	.	TRBV20-1	TRBJ2-5	CSARDTHWTGGQETQCF	TGCAGTGCTAGAGATACTCATTGGACAGGGGGACAAGAGACCCAGTGCTTC
TRBD1	.	TRBV5-1	TRBJ2-2	CASSLETGTDYTGELFF	TGCGCCAGCAGCTTGGAGACCGGGACAGACTACACCGGGGAGCTGTTTTTT
.	.	TRBV7-2	TRBJ2-7	CASSPYPGSSYEQYF	TGTGCCAGCAGCCCGTACCCGGGGAGCTCCTACGAGCAGTACTTC
.	few	TRBV6-6	TRBJ1-5	CASSYLKVGDQPQHF	TGTGCCAGCAGTTACTTAAAGGTGGGAGATCAGCCCCAGCATTTT
.	.	TRBV24-1	TRBJ2-1	CATSDPGAYDEQFF	TGTGCCACCAGTGACCCGGGGGCCTACGATGAGCAGTTCTTC
TRBD1	many	TRBV5-1	TRBJ1-1	CASSLKQQQGVWTEAFF	TGCGCCAGCAGCTTGAAACAGCAACAGGGGGTTTGGACTGAAGCTTTCTTT
.	.	TRBV6-5	TRBJ1-2	CASSYSIAASGYTF	TGTGCCAGCAGTTACTCCATCGCCGCTAGTGGCTACACCTTC
TRBD2	many	TRBV12-3/TRBV12-4	TRBJ2-3	CASSPLTSGDTDTQYF	TGTGCCAGCAGTCCCCTTACTAGCGGCGACACAGATACGCAGTATTTT
.	many	TRBV20-1	TRBJ1-5	CSAREGPWSNQPQHF	TGCAGTGCTAGAGAGGGACCCTGGAGCAATCAGCCCCAGCATTTT
.	once	TRBV7-8	TRBJ1-2	CASSLGDILGYGYTF	TGTGCCAGCAGCTTAGGTGACATTCTGGGCTATGGCTACACCTTC
TRBD2	many	TRBV5-1	TRBJ2-3	CASSLTIAGPTDTQYF	TGCGCCAGCAGCCTTACCATAGCGGGTCCCACAGATACGCAGTATTTT
TRBD1	few	TRBV5-5	TRBJ2-2	CASSPLGTGGAGELFF	TGTGCCAGCAGCCCACTAGGGACAGGTGGAGCCGGGGAGCTGTTTTTT
TRBD2	few	TRBV6-2/TRBV6-3	TRBJ2-7	CASVSGRGTYEQYF	TGTGCCAGTGTTAGCGGGAGAGGAACCTACGAGCAGTACTTC
.	.	TRBV28	TRBJ2-7	CASSFWGLGQYF	TGTGCCAGCAGTTTCTGGGGGCTCGGGCAGTACTTC
TRBD2	.	TRBV7-9	TRBJ2-5	CASSTSTAEETQYF	TGTGCCAGCTCGACTAGCACCGCTGAAGAGACCCAGTACTTC
.	many	TRBV28	TRBJ1-1	CASSFRDNTEAFF	TGTGCCAGCAGTTTTAGGGACAACACTGAAGCTTTCTTT
TRBD1	.	TRBV11-3	TRBJ2-2	CASSSVDRDKDGELFF	TGTGCCAGCAGCTCCGTCGACAGGGATAAGGACGGGGAGCTGTTTTTT
.	few	TRBV24-1	TRBJ2-6	CATSDTTLGDSGANVLTF	TGTGCCACCAGTGACACAACATTGGGGGATTCTGGGGCCAACGTCCTGACTTTC
.	many	TRBV6-1	TRBJ2-7	CASSLSSAQLSYEQYF	TGTGCCAGCAGCCTCTCTTCGGCACAGCTGTCCTACGAGCAGTACTTC
.	many	TRBV6-1	TRBJ1-1	CASSGLGNTEAFF	TGTGCCAGCAGTGGGCTGGGGAACACTGAAGCTTTCTTT
TRBD2	many	TRBV20-1	TRBJ2-7	CSALRGGGGPYEQYF	TGCAGTGCCCTTCGGGGGGGCGGGGGCCCCTACGAGCAGTACTTC
.	many	TRBV7-2	TRBJ2-7	CASSFGLRPGTYEQYF	TGTGCCAGCAGCTTCGGGCTTCGTCCAGGGACCTACGAGCAGTACTTC
TRBD1	many	TRBV2	TRBJ2-7	CASNLFGRQGAVQRGRGPYEQYF	TGTGCCAGCAACCTTTTCGGTAGACAGGGGGCTGTACAACGCGGGAGAGGACCTTACGAGCAGTACTTC
TRBD2	.	TRBV12-3/TRBV12-4	TRBJ2-2	CASSSRRRGLAGGANTGELFF	TGTGCCAGCAGTTCTAGGCGGAGGGGACTAGCGGGAGGTGCCAACACCGGGGAGCTGTTTTTT
.	many	TRBV6-2/TRBV6-3	TRBJ2-7	CASSPTQPGGYEQYF	TGTGCCAGCAGCCCCACCCAGCCCGGAGGCTACGAGCAGTACTTC
.	few	TRBV4-1	TRBJ2-1	CASSQVDHNEQFF	TGCGCCAGCAGCCAAGTGGATCACAATGAGCAGTTCTTC
TRBD1	.	TRBV6-1	TRBJ2-3	CASTKTGSTDTQYF	TGTGCCAGCACCAAGACAGGGTCGACAGATACGCAGTATTTT
.	.	TRBV10-2	TRBJ2-1	CASSESILALEQFF	TGCGCCAGCAGTGAGTCGATTCTGGCTCTTGAGCAGTTCTTC
.	.	TRBV7-9	TRBJ1-1	CASSLIAGGNTEAFF	TGTGCCAGCAGCTTAATAGCAGGTGGGAACACTGAAGCTTTCTTT
TRBD2	many	TRBV3-1	TRBJ2-7	CASSQRPISGRAYEQYF	TGTGCCAGCAGCCAGCGACCGATTAGCGGGAGGGCTTACGAGCAGTACTTC
.	.	TRBV20-1	TRBJ2-2	CSAKTANEAGELFF	TGCAGTGCTAAAACAGCGAACGAGGCCGGGGAGCTGTTTTTT
TRBD1	few	TRBV7-2	TRBJ2-7	CASSPPGQGNEQYF	TGTGCCAGCAGTCCTCCGGGACAGGGGAACGAGCAGTACTTC
TRBD2	.	TRBV19	TRBJ2-5	CASAEMGLAGETQYF	TGTGCCAGTGCCGAAATGGGACTAGCAGGAGAGACCCAGTACTTC
.	.	TRBV5-4	TRBJ1-1	CASRKQRDTEAFF	TGTGCCAGCAGGAAACAGCGGGACACTGAAGCTTTCTTT
.	many	TRBV2	TRBJ1-2	CASSEGAASGNYGYTF	TGTGCCAGCAGTGAAGGGGCGGCGTCGGGGAACTATGGCTACACCTTC
TRBD2	many	TRBV7-3	TRBJ2-1	CASSQGTSGSSRQFF	TGTGCCAGCAGCCAAGGGACTAGCGGGAGTAGCCGGCAGTTCTTC
.	.	TRBV4-3	TRBJ2-5	CASSQDWEETQYF	TGCGCCAGCAGCCAAGATTGGGAAGAGACCCAGTACTTC
TRBD2	many	TRBV28	TRBJ2-3	CASSISLAGVGDTQYF	TGTGCCAGCAGCATCTCACTAGCGGGAGTAGGTGATACGCAGTATTTT
.	few	TRBV19	TRBJ2-6	CASSIGGSRVSGANVLTF	TGTGCCAGTAGTATAGGAGGTTCCCGCGTCTCTGGGGCCAACGTCCTGACTTTC
.	many	TRBV2	TRBJ1-5	CASSLTDSNQPQHF	TGTGCCAGCAGCCTGACAGATAGCAATCAGCCCCAGCATTTT
.	many	TRBV7-6	TRBJ1-1	CASSLATARTEAFF	TGTGCCAGCAGCTTAGCGACCGCCAGGACTGAAGCTTTCTTT
.	.	TRBV27	TRBJ1-2	CASSGSGYGYTF	TGTGCCAGCAGCGGGTCCGGCTATGGCTACACCTTC
TRBD2	.	TRBV4-2	TRBJ2-1	CASSPMPGLAGGEQFF	TGTGCCAGCAGTCCGATGCCGGGACTAGCGGGAGGGGAGCAGTTCTTC